This T cell receptor (beta chain) was identified during a study of T cells expressing NK-cell markers. Overall study: Obtained from sorted CD3+CD56+NKG2C+, CD3+CD56+NKG2C- and CD3+CD56-NKG2C+ T cells were the TCR beta repertoires. With respect to HCMV, seven of the eight sequenced donors were seropositive, and one was seronegative. Study-wide points: Among several donors, these clonotypes also ranked first in the CD3+CD56-NKG2C+ fraction.

TCRdb re-called the 5' RACE reads and shows each CDR3 protein once, DNA omitted. This listing includes 150,000 or so distinct CDR3 sequences. Germline V CDR1 and CDR2: SEHNR, FQNEAQ (reference sequence). CDR3 size: 14 residues. As for this clonotype: Its antigen remains unidentified.

The sequenced sample was blood T cells: a sorted CD56 or NKG2C T cell subset, CD4+ or CD8+ T cells, or bulk PBMC T cells (not recorded which). This chain connects TRBV7-9 to TRBJ2-2. The receptor was derived from a woman aged 45 to 65 in good health. The CDR3 loop is CASSLVNRGGELFF.